What follows are 19 T cell receptor beta chains derived from one specimen sequenced in a study of human T cells and chemical hapten exposure. Using its own MiXCR run on the RACE reads, TCRdb lists one record per CDR3 protein. Among nearly 110,000 distinct CDR3 sequences listed, around 12% were seen once. Documented time point: pre-sensitization, week 0. Sample treatment: therapeutic diphenylcyclopropenone sensitization with weekly scalp DPC. The input for sequencing was whole blood, taken in connection with sensitization to the hapten diphenylcyclopropenone (DPC). The receptors originated from a woman between 50 and 59 years old with alopecia areata. Some clones in this sample may be carry-over from other donors' samples.

The CDR3 spells CASSYPGTSDSTDTQYF. The CDR3, as DNA: TGCGCCAGCAGTTACCCCGGGACTAGCGACAGCACAGATACGCAGTATTTT. J is TRBJ2-3 and V is TRBV5-1, with TRBD2 identical over 10 bases. The CDR3 runs to 17 residues. J gave up 0 bases and V 5 bases, and 9 bases lay outside the gene matches. Germline V gene data show CDR1 as SGHRS and CDR2 as YFSETQ.

There are a few counts of this clonotype. The gene calls are TRBV28 and TRBJ2-3; weak D call: TRBD2 (6 bases). The V end was cut by 5 bases, the J end by 0 bases, with 15 bases between. CDR1 is MDHEN and CDR2 is SYDVKM in the germline V gene. This CDR3 spans 16 amino acids. The CDR3 loop is CASSGGGRSSTDTQYF. The CDR3 coding sequence is TGTGCCAGCAGTGGAGGAGGGAGGTCTAGCACAGATACGCAGTATTTT.

This clonotype was counted once. The chain is built from TRBV6-1 and TRBJ2-7; TRBD2 might be the D (5 bases). Trimming left V 6 bases short and J 4 bases short, with 13 bases between. CDR3 length equals 13 residues. The germline V gene has CDR1 MNHNS and CDR2 SASEGT. CDR3 bases: TGTGCCAGCAGCGAGGGCAGAATATACGAGCAGTACTTC. Translation gives CASSEGRIYEQYF.

The chain uses TRBV6-5 and TRBJ2-3, with TRBD2 matching over 9 bases. Germline-derived CDR1 and CDR2 are MNHEY and SVGAGI. Unmatched junction bases numbered 7, after V lost 4 bases and J lost 5 bases. This CDR3 contains 15 residues. CDR3 protein: CASSSAGGSGDTQYF. The CDR3 region has the DNA TGTGCCAGCAGTTCAGCGGGAGGAAGTGGAGATACGCAGTATTTT.

Here the CDR3 DNA reads TGTGCCAGCAGTTTGTCGGGTCTCTATGGCTACACCTTC. Translated: CASSLSGLYGYTF. The V gene is TRBV27, the J gene TRBJ1-2; no clear D gene. The germline V gene has CDR1 MNHEY and CDR2 SMNVEV (reference sequence). The CDR3 is 13 amino acids. Trimming took 3 bases from V and 4 from J, leaving 9 bases between them.

V usage is TRBV12-3 or TRBV12-4 and J usage is TRBJ2-7; D uncertain. The V end lost 1 base, the J end lost 4 bases, and 14 bases lay between the germline ends. There are 15 residues in the CDR3. CDR3 nucleotides: TGTGCCAGCAGTTTAGAACAGCTACCTACTTACGAGCAGTACTTC. It yields the protein CASSLEQLPTYEQYF.

The CDR3 DNA is TGTGCCAGCAGCCGGTCGGACAGCAATGAGCAGTTCTTC. Its translation is CASSRSDSNEQFF. The chain uses TRBV3-1 and TRBJ2-1, with D maybe TRBD1 (6 bases). CDR3 length: 13 amino acids. Trimming pared 4 bases from V and 6 bases from J, leaving 10 bases between. The germline CDR1 and CDR2 sequences are LGHDT and YNNKEL (reference sequence).

This clonotype has just a few counts. The V and J genes are TRBV10-3 and TRBJ2-1; 10 positions agree with TRBD2. CDR1 is ENHRY and CDR2 is SYGVKD in the germline V gene. V shed 6 bases and J 8 bases; nucleotides not matched to a gene: 10. The CDR3 is made up of 15 amino acids. The CDR3 here is CAIRDSSGRRDEQFF. CDR3 DNA sequence: TGTGCCATCAGGGATTCTAGCGGGAGACGGGATGAGCAGTTCTTC.

This clonotype was seen more than once but under ten times. This chain uses TRBV12-3 or TRBV12-4 with TRBJ1-5; 8 bases agree with TRBD1. There are 14 residues in the CDR3. V dropped 3 bases and J dropped 5; count of bases not matched to a gene: 3. The CDR3 DNA is TGTGCCAGCAGTTTGACAGGGGAACATCAGCCCCAGCATTTT. It yields the protein CASSLTGEHQPQHF.

This clonotype was seen at least ten times. V gene TRBV28 combines with J gene TRBJ1-3; D is unresolved. CDR1 is MDHEN, CDR2 SYDVKM, per germline. This CDR3 has 17 amino acids. V was trimmed by 1 base and J by 0 bases, leaving 13 bases between them. CDR3 sequence: CASSLYNRQPSGNTIYF. The CDR3, as DNA: TGTGCCAGCAGTTTATATAACAGACAACCCTCTGGAAACACCATATATTTT.

This clonotype occurred many times. The chain uses TRBV6-5 and TRBJ2-1; tentatively, D is TRBD2 (6 bases). CDR1 is MNHEY, CDR2 SVGAGI, per germline. V dropped 8 bases and J dropped 5 bases, with 16 bases sitting between them. The CDR3 runs to 14 residues. Here the CDR3 DNA reads TGTGCCAGCGGTTTTGCGGGGCCCCACAATGAGCAGTTCTTC. Its translation: CASGFAGPHNEQFF.

This clonotype was found a few times. This chain links TRBV11-2 with TRBJ1-1; TRBD1 might be the D (6 bases). CDR3 length equals 14 residues. V was cut by 6 bases and J by 4 bases, with 15 bases left in between. Germline V CDR1 and CDR2: SGHAT, FQNNGV. This CDR3 reads CASSQTQGSTEAFF. Here the CDR3 DNA reads TGTGCCAGCAGTCAAACCCAGGGGAGCACTGAAGCTTTCTTT.

This clonotype was seen more than once but under ten times. The chain combines TRBV29-1 with TRBJ2-3; 9 bases are a match to TRBD1. Germline V CDR1 and CDR2: SQVTM, ANQGSEA. This CDR3 spans 15 amino acids. Unmatched junction bases numbered 10, after V lost 5 bases and J lost 4 bases. CDR3 protein: CSVIWTGDSADTQYF. The CDR3 DNA reads as TGCAGCGTTATTTGGACAGGGGATTCCGCAGATACGCAGTATTTT.

The rearrangement uses TRBV27 and TRBJ2-6; D assignment may be TRBD1 or TRBD2 (5 bases each). The V end was cut by 5 bases, the J end by 7 bases, with 18 bases between. CDR1 MNHEY and CDR2 SMNVEV come from the germline V gene (reference sequence). This CDR3 comprises 16 residues. The CDR3 reads CASSPRGPPKANVLTF. The CDR3 nucleotides are TGTGCCAGCAGTCCGAGGGGACCGCCGAAAGCCAACGTCCTGACTTTC.

This clonotype was picked up a small number of times. CDR3 loop: CASSAGDRDYNEQFF. The CDR3 nucleotides read TGTGCCAGCAGCGCAGGAGACAGGGACTACAATGAGCAGTTCTTC. V is TRBV11-2 and J is TRBJ2-1; 7 bases agree with TRBD1. This CDR3 contains 15 residues. Germline V CDR1 and CDR2: SGHAT, FQNNGV. The V segment lost 5 bases and the J segment 3 bases; nucleotides outside the gene matches: 7.

This clonotype was detected many times. The CDR3 nucleotides read TGTGCCAGCAGTCCACGGACAGGGGACGAGACCCAGTACTTC. This encodes CASSPRTGDETQYF. V gene TRBV12-3 or TRBV12-4 combines with J gene TRBJ2-5, with 9 bases lining up with TRBD1. The V gene end was trimmed by 5 bases and the J gene end by 5 bases; junction bases not matched to a gene: 6. This CDR3 comprises 14 residues.

This clonotype was counted between two and nine times. This chain connects TRBV11-2 to TRBJ2-6, with TRBD1 matching over 9 bases. This CDR3 has 17 amino acids. The germline CDR1 and CDR2 sequences are SGHAT and FQNNGV. J gave up 2 bases and V 6 bases, and 8 bases lay outside the gene matches. The CDR3 DNA reads as TGTGCCAGCAGACTGGGGACAGGGAGACCTGGGGCCAACGTCCTGACTTTC. It translates to CASRLGTGRPGANVLTF.

CDR3 DNA sequence: TGTGCCAGCAGTTTAGCGCTTGGGGCTAGCGGAATATACACAGATACGCAGTATTTT. It codes for CASSLALGASGIYTDTQYF. The chain recombines TRBV12-3 or TRBV12-4 with TRBJ2-3, with TRBD2 identical over 7 bases. The V segment lost 0 bases and the J segment 2 bases; nucleotides outside the gene matches: 14. The CDR3 is 19 amino acids.

This clonotype was picked up a small number of times. The chain combines TRBV28 with TRBJ2-5; 7 bases align to TRBD1. The CDR3 length is 14 residues. With 6 bases clipped from V and 4 bases from J, the junction kept 8 bases outside the gene matches. The germline V gene encodes CDR1 MDHEN and CDR2 SYDVKM. The CDR3 region has the DNA TGTGCCAGCAGGGGACAGTGGGTTACAGAGACCCAGTACTTC. The encoded protein is CASRGQWVTETQYF. Filled out from reference TRBV28 and TRBJ2-5, the complete variable domain reads DVKVTQSSRYLVKRTGEKVFLECVQDMDHENMFWYRQDPGLGLRLIYFSYDVKMKEKGDIPEGYSVSREKKERFSLILESASTNQTSMYLCASRGQWVTETQYFGPGTRLLVL.